The clone carrying this TCR beta chain was observed at least ten times. The CDR3 is 14 amino acids. Germline V gives CDR1 DFQATT, CDR2 SNEGSKA (reference sequence). Trimming pared 1 base from V and 4 bases from J, leaving 12 bases between. These data are taken from a study of T-cell reconstitution after alpha-beta-depleted transplantation in children. Unique molecular identifiers featured in how the TCRbeta library was prepared. TCRdb re-analysed the PCR reads in MiXCR, keeping a single row per CDR3 protein. The data contain 200,000 to 250,000 distinct CDR3 sequences, around 13% of them singletons. This receptor was taken from a human donor who donated a stem cell graft to a child with acute lymphoblastic leukemia. The chain employs TRBV20-1 and TRBJ2-3; the D is unclear. The sample was PBMCs from the stem cell graft donor, taken from the stem cell graft. CDR3 DNA: TGCAGTGCTAGAGGACATCCCTCCCCAGATACGCAGTATTTT. Translating it yields CSARGHPSPDTQYF.